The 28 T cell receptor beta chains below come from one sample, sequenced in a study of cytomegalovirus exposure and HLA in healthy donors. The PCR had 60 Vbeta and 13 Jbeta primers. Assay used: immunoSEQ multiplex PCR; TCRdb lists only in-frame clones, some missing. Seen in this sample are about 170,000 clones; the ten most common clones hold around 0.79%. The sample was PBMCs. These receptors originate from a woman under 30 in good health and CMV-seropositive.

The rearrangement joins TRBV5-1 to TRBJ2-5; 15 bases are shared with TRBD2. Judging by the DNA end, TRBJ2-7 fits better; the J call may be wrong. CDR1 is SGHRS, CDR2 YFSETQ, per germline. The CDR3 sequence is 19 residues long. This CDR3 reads CASSAGTSGRSLPSYEQYF. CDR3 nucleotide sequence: TGCGCCAGCAGCGCAGGGACTAGCGGGAGGTCTCTCCCCTCCTACGAGCAGTACTTC.

The CDR3 reads CASSKGQGPYGYTF. CDR3 in DNA: TGTGCCAGCAGTAAAGGACAGGGACCCTATGGCTACACCTTC. The rearrangement links TRBV2 to TRBJ1-2; 8 positions agree with TRBD1. Germline V gene lookup returns CDR1 SNHLY and CDR2 FYNNEI. The CDR3 has 14 residues. Trimming removed 5 bases from V and 4 bases from J; junction bases left unmatched: 6.

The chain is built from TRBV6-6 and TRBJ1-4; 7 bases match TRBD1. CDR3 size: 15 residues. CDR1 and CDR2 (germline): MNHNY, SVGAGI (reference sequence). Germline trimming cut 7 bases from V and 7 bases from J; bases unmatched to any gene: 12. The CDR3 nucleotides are TGTGCCAGCAAAAGACTTGACAGGGAGAGTGAAAAACTGTTTTTT. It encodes CASKRLDRESEKLFF.

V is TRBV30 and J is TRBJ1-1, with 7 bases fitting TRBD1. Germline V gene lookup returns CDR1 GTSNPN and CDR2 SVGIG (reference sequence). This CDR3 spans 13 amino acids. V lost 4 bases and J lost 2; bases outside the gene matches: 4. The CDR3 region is CAWMGQLNTEAFF. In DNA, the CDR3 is TGTGCCTGGATGGGACAGCTAAACACTGAAGCTTTCTTT.

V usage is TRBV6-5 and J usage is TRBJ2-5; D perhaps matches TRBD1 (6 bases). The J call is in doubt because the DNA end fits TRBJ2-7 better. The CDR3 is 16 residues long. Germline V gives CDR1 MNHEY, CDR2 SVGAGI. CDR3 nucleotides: TGTGCCAGCAGTTCACAGGGACGTAGACTCTCCTACGAGCAGTACTTC. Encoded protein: CASSSQGRRLSYEQYF.

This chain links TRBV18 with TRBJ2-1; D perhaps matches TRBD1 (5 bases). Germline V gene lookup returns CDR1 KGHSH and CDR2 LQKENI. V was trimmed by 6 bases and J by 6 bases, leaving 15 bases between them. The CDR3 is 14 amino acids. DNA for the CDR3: TGTGCCAGCTCCCCCCAGGGTCTCTTCAATGAGCAGTTCTTC. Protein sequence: CASSPQGLFNEQFF.

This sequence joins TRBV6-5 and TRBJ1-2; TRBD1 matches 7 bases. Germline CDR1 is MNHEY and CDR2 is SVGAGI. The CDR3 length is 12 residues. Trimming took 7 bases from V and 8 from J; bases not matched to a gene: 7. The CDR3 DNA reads TGTGCCAGCAACGACAGGGCCTGGGGCTACACCTTC. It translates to CASNDRAWGYTF.

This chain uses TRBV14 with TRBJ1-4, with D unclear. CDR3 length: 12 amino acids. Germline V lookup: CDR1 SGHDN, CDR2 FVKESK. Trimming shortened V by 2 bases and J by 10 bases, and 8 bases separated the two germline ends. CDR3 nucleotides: TGTGCCAGCAGCCAACCGCGGGGAAAACTGTTTTTT. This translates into CASSQPRGKLFF.

The CDR3 DNA sequence: TGTGCCAGCCTGGCCCTGGGAGAAGAGACCCAGTACTTC. Protein sequence: CASLALGEETQYF. The chain carries TRBV28 and TRBJ2-5; TRBD2 is a possible D gene (5 bases). The CDR3 is made up of 13 amino acids. The germline gives CDR1 MDHEN, CDR2 SYDVKM. Trimming left V 8 bases short and J 3 bases short, with 13 bases between.

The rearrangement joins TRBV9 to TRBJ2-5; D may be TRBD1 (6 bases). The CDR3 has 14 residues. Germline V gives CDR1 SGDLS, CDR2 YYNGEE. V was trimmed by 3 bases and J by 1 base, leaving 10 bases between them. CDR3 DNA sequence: TGTGCCAGCAGCGCGGACAGAATCCAAGAGACCCAGTACTTC. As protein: CASSADRIQETQYF.

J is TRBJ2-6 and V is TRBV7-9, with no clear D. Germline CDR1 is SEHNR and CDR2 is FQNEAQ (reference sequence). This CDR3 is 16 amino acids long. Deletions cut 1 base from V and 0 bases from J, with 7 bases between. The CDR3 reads CASSLGADSGANVLTF. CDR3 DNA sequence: TGTGCCAGCAGCTTAGGCGCGGACTCTGGGGCCAACGTCCTGACTTTC.

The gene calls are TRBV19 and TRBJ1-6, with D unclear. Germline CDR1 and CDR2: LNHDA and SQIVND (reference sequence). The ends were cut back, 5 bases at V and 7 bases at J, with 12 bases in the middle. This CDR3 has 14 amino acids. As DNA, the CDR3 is TGTGCCAGTAGTCGATCTTCGGGGAATTCACCCCTCCACTTT. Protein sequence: CASSRSSGNSPLHF. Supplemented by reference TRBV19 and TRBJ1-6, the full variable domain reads DGGITQSPKYLFRKEGQNVTLSCEQNLNHDAMYWYRQDPGQGLRLIYYSQIVNDFQKGDIAEGYSVSREKKESFPLTVTSAQKNPTAFYLCASSRSSGNSPLHFGNGTRLTVT.

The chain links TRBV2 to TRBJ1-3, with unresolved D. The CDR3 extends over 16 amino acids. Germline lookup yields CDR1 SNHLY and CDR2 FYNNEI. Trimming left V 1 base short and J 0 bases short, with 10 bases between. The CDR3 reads CASSEGRGISGNTIYF. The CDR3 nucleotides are TGTGCCAGCAGTGAAGGTCGGGGAATCTCTGGAAACACCATATATTTT.

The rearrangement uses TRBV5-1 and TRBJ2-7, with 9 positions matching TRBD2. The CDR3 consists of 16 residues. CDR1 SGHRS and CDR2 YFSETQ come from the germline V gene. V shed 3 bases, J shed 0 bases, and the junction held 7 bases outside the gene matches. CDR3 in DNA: TGCGCCAGCAGCTGGCTGGCGGGAGGGAACTCCTACGAGCAGTACTTC. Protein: CASSWLAGGNSYEQYF.

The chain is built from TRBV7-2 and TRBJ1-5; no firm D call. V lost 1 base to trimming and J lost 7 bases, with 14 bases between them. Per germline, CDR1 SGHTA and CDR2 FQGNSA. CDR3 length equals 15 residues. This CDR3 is CASSLGWGGWQPQHF. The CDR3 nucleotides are TGTGCCAGCAGCTTAGGGTGGGGAGGATGGCAGCCCCAGCATTTT.

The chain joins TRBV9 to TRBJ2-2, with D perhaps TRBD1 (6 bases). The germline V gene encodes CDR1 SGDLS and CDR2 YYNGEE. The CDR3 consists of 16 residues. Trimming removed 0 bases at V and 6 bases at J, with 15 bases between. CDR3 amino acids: CASSVAGSGVAGELFF. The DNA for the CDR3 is TGTGCCAGCAGCGTAGCCGGTTCAGGGGTGGCCGGGGAGCTGTTTTTT.

The CDR3 region has the DNA TGCGCCAGCAGCTTGGCTTATAGGGACAGGGGAGAGACCCAGTACTTC. As protein: CASSLAYRDRGETQYF. The gene calls are TRBV5-1 and TRBJ2-5; 10 nucleotides align to TRBD1. This CDR3 has 16 residues. After removal of 0 bases from V and 4 bases from J, the junction contained 6 bases not matched to a gene. Germline values: CDR1 SGHRS, CDR2 YFSETQ.

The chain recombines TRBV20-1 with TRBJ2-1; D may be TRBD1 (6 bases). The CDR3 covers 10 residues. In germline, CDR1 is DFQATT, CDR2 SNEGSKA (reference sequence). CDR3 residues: CGLGAAEQFF. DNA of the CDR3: TGCGGCCTGGGGGCGGCTGAGCAGTTCTTC.

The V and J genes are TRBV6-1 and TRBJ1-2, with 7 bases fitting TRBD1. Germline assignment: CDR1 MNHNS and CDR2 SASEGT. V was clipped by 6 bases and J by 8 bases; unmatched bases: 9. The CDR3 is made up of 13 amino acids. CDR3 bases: TGTGCCAGCAGCTTACAGGGGATGCGAGGCTACACCTTC. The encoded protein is CASSLQGMRGYTF.

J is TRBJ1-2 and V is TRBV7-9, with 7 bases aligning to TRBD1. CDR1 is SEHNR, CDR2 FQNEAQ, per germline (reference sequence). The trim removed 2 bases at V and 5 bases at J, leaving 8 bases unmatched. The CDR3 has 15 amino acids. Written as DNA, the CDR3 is TGTGCCAGCAGCTTATCGGACAGGTCGCAATATGGCTACACCTTC. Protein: CASSLSDRSQYGYTF.

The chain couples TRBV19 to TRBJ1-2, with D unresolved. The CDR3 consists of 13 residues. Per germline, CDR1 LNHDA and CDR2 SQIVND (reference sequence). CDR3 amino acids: CHIKEGPPRGYTF. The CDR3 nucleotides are TGTCACATCAAGGAGGGCCCTCCGCGAGGCTACACCTTC.

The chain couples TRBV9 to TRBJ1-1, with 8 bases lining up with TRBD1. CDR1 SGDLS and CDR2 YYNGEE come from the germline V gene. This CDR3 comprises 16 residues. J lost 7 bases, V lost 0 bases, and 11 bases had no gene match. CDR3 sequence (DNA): TGTGCCAGCAGCGTAGGGGAGGGACAGGTACAAGGTGAAGCTTTCTTT. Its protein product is CASSVGEGQVQGEAFF.

The CDR3 here is CASSLGIGAGSSSGNTIYF. DNA of the CDR3: TGTGCCAGCAGCTTAGGTATTGGGGCAGGATCCTCTTCTGGAAACACCATATATTTT. The J gene is TRBJ1-3, the V gene TRBV7-9, with a possible D match to TRBD1 (5 bases). This CDR3 is 19 amino acids long. Germline loops: CDR1 SEHNR, CDR2 FQNEAQ (reference sequence). Trimming removed 1 base at V and 1 base at J, with 20 bases between.

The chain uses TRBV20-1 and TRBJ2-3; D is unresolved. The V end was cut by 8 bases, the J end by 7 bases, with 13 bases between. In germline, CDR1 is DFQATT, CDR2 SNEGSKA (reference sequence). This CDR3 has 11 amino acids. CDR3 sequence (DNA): TGCAGTCTTTTGAGTTCTTATACGCAGTATTTT. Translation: CSLLSSYTQYF.

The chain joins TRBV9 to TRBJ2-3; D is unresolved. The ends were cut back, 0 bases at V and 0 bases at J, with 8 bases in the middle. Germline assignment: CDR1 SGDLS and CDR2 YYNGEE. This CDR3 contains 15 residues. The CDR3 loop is CASSVVERSTDTQYF. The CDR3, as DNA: TGTGCCAGCAGCGTAGTGGAGAGGAGCACAGATACGCAGTATTTT.

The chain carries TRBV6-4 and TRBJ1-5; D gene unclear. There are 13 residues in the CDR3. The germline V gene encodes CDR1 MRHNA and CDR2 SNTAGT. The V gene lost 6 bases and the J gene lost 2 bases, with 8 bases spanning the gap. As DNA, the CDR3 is TGTGCCAGCAGCGTCGCGGGCAATCAGCCCCAGCATTTT. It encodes CASSVAGNQPQHF.

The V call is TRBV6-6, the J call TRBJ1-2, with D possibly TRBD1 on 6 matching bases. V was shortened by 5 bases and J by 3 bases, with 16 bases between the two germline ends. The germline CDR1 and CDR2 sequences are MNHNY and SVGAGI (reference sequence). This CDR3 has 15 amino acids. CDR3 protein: CASSQTVQGYYGYTF. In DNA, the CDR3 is TGTGCCAGCAGTCAGACCGTGCAGGGGTACTATGGCTACACCTTC.

CDR3 loop: CASSLGSNREAFF. The DNA for the CDR3 is TGCGCCAGCAGCTTGGGGTCTAATCGGGAAGCTTTCTTT. This chain connects TRBV5-1 to TRBJ1-1; the D is unclear. CDR3 length: 13 residues. V lost 0 bases, J lost 8 bases, and 11 bases lay in between. The germline V gene encodes CDR1 SGHRS and CDR2 YFSETQ.